This TCR beta chain was captured in a study of memory CD4+ T cells and cytomegalovirus serostatus. Study results and limitations: The CMV-associated TCR signature appears largely within the CD4+ memory repertoire.

Single viable CD3+CD4+CD8-CD45RO+ cells were sorted as the memory CD4+ T cells. The CDR3 runs to 15 residues. Trimming took off 0 bases at V and 0 bases at J, with 8 bases between the two ends. In germline, CDR1 is SGDLS, CDR2 YYNGEE. As to this clone: Its antigen is as yet unknown.

Produced via immunoSEQ multiplex PCR; TCRdb's table is partial and in-frame only. The repertoire includes roughly 76,000 clones, 75% to 85% of them detected once, and just over 2.5% sits in the top ten. The TCR comes from an adult in good health and CMV-seropositive. The sequenced sample was memory CD4+ T cells from blood. The chain combines TRBV9 with TRBJ2-3; D uncertain. In DNA, the CDR3 is TGTGCCAGCAGCGTAGAAAGGGATAGCACAGATACGCAGTATTTT. Its protein is CASSVERDSTDTQYF. Based on the CDR3 plus reference TRBV9 and TRBJ2-3, the full variable domain is DSGVTQTPKHLITATGQRVTLRCSPRSGDLSVYWYQQSLDQGLQFLIQYYNGEERAKGNILERFSAQQFPDLHSELNLSSLELGDSALYFCASSVERDSTDTQYFGPGTRLTVL.